These T cell receptor beta chains were read from a single sample in a study of T cell repertoires in cytomegalovirus infection. TCRdb itself ran the reads through MiXCR, one entry per CDR3 protein. The profile shows over 40,000 distinct CDR3 sequences, roughly 19% of them singletons. No antigen has been assigned to these receptors. Source: CD8+ T cells from cultured PBMCs, taken from culture after CMV antigen stimulation. The receptor set was obtained from a human donor in good health (CMV status not recorded). Some clones in this sample may be carry-over from other donors' samples. The CDR3 runs from the conserved cysteine through the conserved F or W. The D gene is left open where the match is weak. Only part of the rows carry a size: once, few, many, or a class if the clone is expanded.

NA	TRBV4-1	TRBJ1-5	NA	CASSQDVGGLDQPQHF	TGCGCCAGCAGCCAAGATGTCGGAGGGCTGGATCAGCCCCAGCATTTT
TRBD2	TRBV4-3	TRBJ2-3	many	CASSQDRGLAGVPAADTQYF	TGCGCCAGCAGCCAAGATAGGGGGCTAGCGGGAGTCCCAGCAGCAGATACGCAGTATTTT
NA	TRBV27	TRBJ1-4	NA	CASSLFGPGEKLFF	TGTGCCAGCAGTTTGTTCGGCCCTGGGGAAAAACTGTTTTTT
NA	TRBV28	TRBJ2-7	NA	CASSLGYGTQSYEQYF	TGTGCCAGCAGTTTAGGCTACGGGACTCAGAGCTACGAGCAGTACTTC
TRBD1	TRBV11-2	TRBJ2-7	NA	CASTLGQGANEQYF	TGTGCCAGCACCTTGGGACAGGGGGCCAACGAGCAGTACTTC
NA	TRBV4-3	TRBJ2-7	few	CASSQDLGGRYYEQYF	TGCGCCAGCAGCCAAGATCTCGGCGGGCGTTACTACGAGCAGTACTTC
NA	TRBV19	TRBJ2-3	NA	CASRFSGTQYF	TGTGCCAGTAGATTTTCTGGTACGCAGTATTTT
NA	TRBV6-1	TRBJ1-2	few	CASSRGSYGYTF	TGTGCCAGCAGTCGGGGTAGCTATGGCTACACCTTC
NA	TRBV4-3	TRBJ2-2	few	CASSQDRTLGELFF	TGCGCCAGCAGCCAAGATAGGACGCTCGGGGAGCTGTTTTTT
NA	TRBV5-5	TRBJ1-4	few	CASSSDWFEGVTNEKLFF	TGTGCCAGCAGCTCGGATTGGTTTGAAGGGGTAACTAATGAAAAACTGTTTTTT
TRBD2	TRBV15	TRBJ2-5	few	CATSGRREGLGETQYF	TGTGCCACCAGCGGTAGGCGGGAGGGCCTAGGGGAGACCCAGTACTTC
TRBD2	TRBV6-5	TRBJ2-5	NA	CASWERERVGETQYF	TGTGCCAGCTGGGAGCGGGAGAGGGTAGGCGAGACCCAGTACTTC
NA	TRBV6-1	TRBJ2-5	NA	CASSRPLETQYF	TGTGCCAGCAGCCGGCCTTTGGAGACCCAGTACTTC
TRBD1	TRBV29-1	TRBJ2-7	NA	CSVVLTGTGIHEQYF	TGCAGCGTTGTCCTTACCGGGACAGGGATCCACGAGCAGTACTTC
NA	TRBV7-9	TRBJ2-3	once	CASSLSELTQGTQYF	TGTGCCAGCAGCCTTAGCGAACTAACACAGGGTACGCAGTATTTT
TRBD1	TRBV4-3	TRBJ2-1	few	CASSQDVDRGVYNEQFF	TGCGCCAGCAGCCAAGATGTGGACAGGGGAGTATACAATGAGCAGTTCTTC
NA	TRBV20-1	TRBJ2-5	few	CSLEIPLWTQETQYF	TGCAGTCTAGAAATCCCGCTCTGGACTCAAGAGACCCAGTACTTC
TRBD1	TRBV19	TRBJ2-7	NA	CASSVAGGDEQYF	TGTGCCAGTAGCGTCGCAGGGGGCGACGAGCAGTACTTC
NA	TRBV7-2	TRBJ1-3	many	CASSRTGSGNTIYF	TGTGCCAGCAGCCGGACGGGCTCTGGAAACACCATATATTTT
NA	TRBV2	TRBJ2-7	few	CASSAPPRGGRADEQYF	TGTGCCAGCAGTGCCCCTCCCAGGGGCGGGAGAGCCGACGAGCAGTACTTC
NA	TRBV12-3/TRBV12-4	TRBJ1-3	NA	CASSPGQSGNTIYF	TGTGCCAGCAGTCCAGGACAATCTGGAAACACCATATATTTT
NA	TRBV28	TRBJ1-2	few	CASSSTDNYGYTF	TGTGCCAGCAGTTCGACTGATAACTATGGCTACACCTTC
NA	TRBV6-2/TRBV6-3	TRBJ2-7	NA	CASSYLGETGGGAYYEQYF	TGTGCCAGCAGTTACTTAGGGGAAACCGGCGGGGGCGCCTACTACGAGCAGTACTTC
NA	TRBV9	TRBJ1-2	NA	CASSPRGNTVYGYTF	TGTGCCAGCAGCCCCAGGGGAAATACTGTCTATGGCTACACCTTC
TRBD2	TRBV18	TRBJ2-3	few	CASSPPGTSGKNTQYF	TGTGCCAGCTCACCACCCGGGACTAGCGGGAAAAATACGCAGTATTTT
TRBD1	TRBV6-1	TRBJ2-3	many	CASSEAGTGSDTQYF	TGTGCCAGCAGTGAAGCCGGGACAGGTTCCGATACGCAGTATTTT
NA	TRBV2	TRBJ2-5	NA	CASSRGQGGETQYF	TGTGCCAGCAGTCGGGGGCAGGGGGGAGAGACCCAGTACTTC
NA	TRBV11-2	TRBJ1-2	many	CASSLASGTYGYTF	TGTGCCAGCAGCTTGGCCTCGGGGACCTATGGCTACACCTTC
NA	TRBV29-1	TRBJ2-2	NA	CSVEDESAYTGELFF	TGCAGCGTTGAAGATGAGAGCGCGTACACCGGGGAGCTGTTTTTT
NA	TRBV7-2	TRBJ1-2	many	CASSFQGLSTF	TGTGCCAGCAGCTTTCAGGGGCTGAGCACCTTC
TRBD2	TRBV5-6	TRBJ2-3	NA	CASSDPSGGGTQYF	TGTGCCAGCTCGGACCCTAGCGGGGGGGGTACGCAGTATTTT
TRBD1	TRBV6-1	TRBJ1-2	NA	CASSPGQGHDGYTF	TGTGCCAGCAGTCCCGGACAGGGGCACGATGGCTACACCTTC
NA	TRBV12-5	TRBJ1-1	few	CASAADYTEAFF	TGTGCTAGTGCCGCGGATTACACTGAAGCTTTCTTT
TRBD1	TRBV7-4	TRBJ1-1	NA	CASSDGQGAFF	TGTGCCAGCAGCGACGGACAGGGGGCTTTCTTT
TRBD1	TRBV28	TRBJ2-7	few	CASSYPGQSYEQYF	TGTGCCAGCAGTTATCCGGGACAGAGCTACGAGCAGTACTTC
NA	TRBV7-8	TRBJ2-7	many	CASSLEGGRYEQYF	TGTGCCAGCAGCTTAGAGGGGGGGAGGTACGAGCAGTACTTC
NA	TRBV7-4	TRBJ2-3	NA	CASSLGAGIGEDTQYF	TGTGCCAGCAGCTTAGGGGCGGGAATCGGGGAAGATACGCAGTATTTT
TRBD2	TRBV11-3	TRBJ2-2	many	CASSLTSLNTGELFF	TGTGCCAGCAGCTTGACTAGCTTGAACACCGGGGAGCTGTTTTTT
TRBD1	TRBV15	TRBJ2-7	few	CATTPGQGFDEQYF	TGTGCCACCACTCCGGGACAGGGGTTCGACGAGCAGTACTTC
TRBD2	TRBV12-3/TRBV12-4	TRBJ2-3	few	CASTTAGGDTQYF	TGTGCCAGCACCACAGCGGGAGGAGATACGCAGTATTTT
TRBD1	TRBV12-3/TRBV12-4	TRBJ2-7	few	CASGTGFDEQYF	TGTGCCAGCGGGACAGGGTTCGACGAGCAGTACTTC
TRBD2	TRBV7-6	TRBJ2-6	few	CASSLGYGASGIAPGANVLTF	TGTGCCAGCAGCTTAGGCTACGGGGCTAGCGGGATCGCCCCTGGGGCCAACGTCCTGACTTTC
NA	TRBV6-6	TRBJ2-1	NA	CATEPGLQNEQFF	TGTGCCACGGAGCCGGGACTCCAGAATGAGCAGTTCTTC
TRBD2	TRBV24-1	TRBJ2-1	few	CATSDLGTSAYEQFF	TGTGCCACCAGTGACCTGGGGACTAGCGCGTATGAGCAGTTCTTC
TRBD1	TRBV5-6	TRBJ2-4	few	CASSSDRGDGIQYF	TGTGCCAGCAGCTCGGACAGGGGGGATGGCATTCAGTACTTC